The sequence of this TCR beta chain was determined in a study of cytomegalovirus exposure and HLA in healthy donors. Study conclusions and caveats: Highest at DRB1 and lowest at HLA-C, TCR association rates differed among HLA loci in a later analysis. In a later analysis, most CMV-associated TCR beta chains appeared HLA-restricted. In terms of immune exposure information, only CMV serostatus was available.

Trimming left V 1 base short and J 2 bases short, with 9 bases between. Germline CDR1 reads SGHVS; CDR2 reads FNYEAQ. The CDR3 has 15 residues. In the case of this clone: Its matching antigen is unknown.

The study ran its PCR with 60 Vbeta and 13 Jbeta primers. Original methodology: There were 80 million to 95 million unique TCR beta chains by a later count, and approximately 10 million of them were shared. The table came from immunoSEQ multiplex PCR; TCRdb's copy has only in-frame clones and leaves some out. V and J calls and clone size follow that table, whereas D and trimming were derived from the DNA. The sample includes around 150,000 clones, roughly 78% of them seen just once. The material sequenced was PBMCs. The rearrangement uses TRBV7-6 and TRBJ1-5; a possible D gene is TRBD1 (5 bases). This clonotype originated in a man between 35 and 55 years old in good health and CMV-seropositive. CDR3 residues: CASSLEGSGNQPQHF. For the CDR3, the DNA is TGTGCCAGCAGCTTAGAGGGGTCGGGCAATCAGCCCCAGCATTTT.